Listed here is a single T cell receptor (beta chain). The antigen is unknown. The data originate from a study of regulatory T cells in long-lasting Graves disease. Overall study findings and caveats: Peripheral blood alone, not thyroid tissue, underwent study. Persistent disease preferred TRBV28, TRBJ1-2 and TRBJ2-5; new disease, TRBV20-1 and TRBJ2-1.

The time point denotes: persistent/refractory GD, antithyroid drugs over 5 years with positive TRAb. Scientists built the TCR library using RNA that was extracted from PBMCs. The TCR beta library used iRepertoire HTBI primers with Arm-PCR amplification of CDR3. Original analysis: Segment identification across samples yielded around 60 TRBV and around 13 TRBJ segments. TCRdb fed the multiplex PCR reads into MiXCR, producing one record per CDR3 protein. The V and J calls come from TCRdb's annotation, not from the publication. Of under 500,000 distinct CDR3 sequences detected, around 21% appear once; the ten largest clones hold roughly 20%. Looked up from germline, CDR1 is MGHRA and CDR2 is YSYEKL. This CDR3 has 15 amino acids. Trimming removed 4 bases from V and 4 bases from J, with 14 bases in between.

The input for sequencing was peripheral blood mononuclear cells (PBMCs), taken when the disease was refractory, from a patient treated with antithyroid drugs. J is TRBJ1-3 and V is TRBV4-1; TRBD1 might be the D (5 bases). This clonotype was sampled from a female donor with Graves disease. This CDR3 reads CASSLREGLGNTIYF. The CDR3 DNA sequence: TGCGCCAGCAGCCTCCGTGAGGGGCTCGGAAACACCATATATTTT.